These 29 T cell receptor beta chains were sequenced from one sample in a study of shared clonotypes between healthy human individuals. Here immunoSEQ multiplex PCR was the method, and the copy in TCRdb shows in-frame clones only, minus some. The sample contains under 2.5 million clones, 85% to 95% of which appear only once. Sequences were obtained from naive CD4+ T cells from PBMCs. Subset indicated: CD45RA+ positively selected. The source is a man younger than 35 in good health. Some clones in this sample may be carry-over from other donors' samples.

This clone appeared a single time. The V gene is TRBV11-3, the J gene TRBJ1-1, with TRBD1 as a possible D gene (5 bases). The CDR3 is 14 residues long. The V and J ends lost 5 bases and 5 bases respectively, with 15 bases between them. CDR1 is SGHNT and CDR2 is YENEEA in the germline V gene. CDR3 amino acids: CASSRGGERTEAFF. DNA for the CDR3: TGTGCCAGCAGCCGGGGGGGTGAACGGACTGAAGCTTTCTTT.

Regarding this clone: The sample carries other DNA sequences with the same CDR3. The J gene is TRBJ2-7, the V gene TRBV7-2; no clear D gene. Germline-derived CDR1 and CDR2 are SGHTA and FQGNSA. CDR3 length: 12 amino acids. The V and J ends lost 5 bases and 3 bases respectively, with 8 bases between them. CDR3 coding DNA: TGTGCCAGCAGCCTGGTAGGCTACGAGCAGTACTTC. It encodes CASSLVGYEQYF.

The chain recombines TRBV5-1 with TRBJ2-7; 12 bases align to TRBD2. Germline CDR1 reads SGHRS; CDR2 reads YFSETQ. This CDR3 comprises 17 residues. Losses at the gene ends were 0 bases for V and 7 bases for J; bases not matched to a gene: 11. The CDR3 bases are TGCGCCAGCAGCTTGGGCGGGCACCTAGCGGGAGGGCGTGAGCAGTACTTC. It is translated as CASSLGGHLAGGREQYF.

The rearrangement uses TRBV5-4 and TRBJ2-6, with D possibly being TRBD1 (5 bases). This CDR3 spans 17 amino acids. Trimming pared 9 bases from V and 0 bases from J, leaving 19 bases between. The germline gives CDR1 SGHNT, CDR2 YYREEE (reference sequence). The CDR3 is CAIPNRRLGSGANVLTF. CDR3 bases: TGTGCCATACCTAACAGGCGTCTGGGCTCTGGGGCCAACGTCCTGACTTTC.

This chain links TRBV5-4 with TRBJ2-3; D call uncertain. The CDR3 runs 14 residues. V was cut by 6 bases and J by 5 bases, with 16 bases left in between. Germline CDR1 SGHNT, CDR2 YYREEE (reference sequence). The CDR3 region is CASKGPLPGDTQYF. CDR3 bases: TGTGCCAGCAAGGGCCCACTCCCGGGAGATACGCAGTATTTT.

This chain links TRBV5-1 with TRBJ1-5, with D unclear. The CDR3 is 15 residues long. CDR1 and CDR2 from the germline V gene are SGHRS and YFSETQ. Trimming pared 4 bases from V and 0 bases from J, leaving 11 bases between. CDR3 coding DNA: TGCGCCAGCAGCGCCGGCGGAACTAGCAATCAGCCCCAGCATTTT. This gives the protein CASSAGGTSNQPQHF.

V usage is TRBV10-3 and J usage is TRBJ2-7; 7 nucleotides match TRBD1. The CDR3 loop spans 12 amino acids. The germline gives CDR1 ENHRY, CDR2 SYGVKD. The junction had 3 bases not matched to a gene; V was cut back by 10 bases and J by 0 bases. CDR3 sequence reads: CATGQDSYEQYF. CDR3 bases: TGTGCCACCGGACAGGACTCCTACGAGCAGTACTTC.

Points on this clone: Other DNA variants within this sample encode the same CDR3. This chain uses TRBV5-8 with TRBJ1-1; D is undetermined. Trimming took 0 bases from V and 0 from J, leaving 3 bases between them. CDR1 and CDR2 (germline): SGHTS, YDEGEE. The CDR3 covers 13 residues. CDR3 region: CASSLGLNTEAFF. CDR3 nucleotides: TGTGCCAGCAGCTTGGGACTGAACACTGAAGCTTTCTTT.

This clone occurred once. The chain couples TRBV7-3 to TRBJ2-3; 9 nucleotides agree with TRBD2. J gave up 5 bases and V 5 bases, and 11 bases lay outside the gene matches. Looked up from germline, CDR1 is SGHTA and CDR2 is FQGTGA. CDR3 length: 16 amino acids. This CDR3 is CASSERGGRGGDTQYF. The CDR3 nucleotides read TGTGCCAGCAGCGAAAGGGGCGGGAGGGGAGGAGATACGCAGTATTTT.

The chain couples TRBV7-9 to TRBJ2-5, with 8 positions matching TRBD1. The CDR3 loop spans 12 amino acids. Trimming took 11 bases from V and 4 from J; bases not matched to a gene: 6. From germline, CDR1 is SEHNR and CDR2 FQNEAQ (reference sequence). CDR3 in DNA: TGTGCCGTGGACAGGGTACGAGAGACCCAGTACTTC. Residues: CAVDRVRETQYF.

The chain has TRBV5-6 and TRBJ1-2; possibly TRBD1 for D (6 bases). Per germline, CDR1 SGHDT and CDR2 YYEEEE. Deletions cut 0 bases from V and 2 bases from J, with 8 bases between. The CDR3 is 14 amino acids. CDR3: CASSLGQDNYGYTF. The DNA for the CDR3 is TGTGCCAGCAGCTTGGGACAGGACAACTATGGCTACACCTTC.

The chain employs TRBV6-4 and TRBJ2-5, with unresolved D. Germline CDR1 and CDR2: MRHNA and SNTAGT. The V and J ends lost 9 bases and 4 bases respectively, with 18 bases between them. CDR3 length: 14 amino acids. CDR3 amino acids: CASLPWLGGETQYF. Written as DNA, the CDR3 is TGTGCCAGTCTACCGTGGCTCGGTGGAGAGACCCAGTACTTC.

The CDR3 reads CASSQTGGAYEQYF. Here the CDR3 DNA reads TGCGCCAGCAGCCAGACAGGGGGAGCCTACGAGCAGTACTTC. The chain recombines TRBV5-1 with TRBJ2-7, with 9 bases identical to TRBD1. Germline CDR1 SGHRS, CDR2 YFSETQ. The CDR3 runs to 14 residues. J was trimmed by 2 bases and V by 4 bases; bases with no gene match: 4.

In the case of this clone: Different DNA sequences within this sample yield the same CDR3. The chain has TRBV18 and TRBJ2-3, with D unresolved. The V gene lost 3 bases and the J gene lost 3 bases, with 4 bases spanning the gap. The CDR3 sequence is 12 residues long. From germline, CDR1 is KGHSH and CDR2 LQKENI. The CDR3 coding sequence is TGTGCCAGCTCACCTGGGACAGATACGCAGTATTTT. This encodes CASSPGTDTQYF.

This clone came up a few times. Other nucleotide sequences from this sample produce the same CDR3. The chain has TRBV30 and TRBJ1-1; D unclear. Germline-derived CDR1 and CDR2 are GTSNPN and SVGIG (reference sequence). The CDR3 is made up of 13 amino acids. The V end lost 0 bases, the J end lost 2 bases, and 7 bases lay between the germline ends. The CDR3 sequence: CAWSVQLNTEAFF. For the CDR3, the DNA is TGTGCCTGGAGTGTACAACTAAACACTGAAGCTTTCTTT.

The chain links TRBV6-1 to TRBJ2-7; D remains unclear. The germline V gene encodes CDR1 MNHNS and CDR2 SASEGT. Trimming removed 2 bases at V and 0 bases at J, with 11 bases between. The length of the CDR3 is 15 residues. The CDR3, as DNA: TGTGCCAGCAGTGAACCAGGACGATACTCCTACGAGCAGTACTTC. Amino acid sequence: CASSEPGRYSYEQYF.

The chain joins TRBV6-1 to TRBJ2-7; possible D gene TRBD2, 5 bases. Germline lookup yields CDR1 MNHNS and CDR2 SASEGT. With 6 bases removed from V and 4 bases from J, the gap between germline ends came to 13 bases. This CDR3 spans 13 amino acids. CDR3 bases: TGTGCCAGCAGCACTCAACGGGGTTACGAGCAGTACTTC. As protein: CASSTQRGYEQYF.

The chain recombines TRBV19 with TRBJ2-7; the match to TRBD1 covers 9 bases. The trim removed 3 bases at V and 3 bases at J, leaving 6 bases unmatched. The CDR3 extends over 15 amino acids. CDR1 is LNHDA, CDR2 SQIVND, per germline (reference sequence). CDR3 in DNA: TGTGCCAGTAGTATCGCCTCGGGACAGGGCTACGAGCAGTACTTC. Encoded protein: CASSIASGQGYEQYF.

The chain recombines TRBV29-1 with TRBJ2-7; 8 bases match TRBD2. Germline CDR1 SQVTM, CDR2 ANQGSEA. Germline trimming cut 5 bases from V and 2 bases from J; bases unmatched to any gene: 11. The CDR3 length is 15 residues. CDR3 in DNA: TGCAGCGTTATTCCCACGGGAGGGGGAACCTACGAGCAGTACTTC. Translated, it gives CSVIPTGGGTYEQYF.

The chain recombines TRBV9 with TRBJ2-5; D may be TRBD1 or TRBD2 (5 bases each). V was pared by 0 bases and J by 1 base, with 10 bases between. There are 15 residues in the CDR3. Per germline, CDR1 SGDLS and CDR2 YYNGEE. CDR3 sequence: CASSVAAGTQETQYF. Written as DNA, the CDR3 is TGTGCCAGCAGCGTAGCCGCAGGGACCCAAGAGACCCAGTACTTC.

The rearrangement links TRBV5-1 to TRBJ2-6; D unresolved. The CDR3 is 12 amino acids. In germline, CDR1 is SGHRS, CDR2 YFSETQ. The V end lost 5 bases, the J end lost 6 bases, and 6 bases lay between the germline ends. CDR3 bases: TGCGCCAGCAGTCCGGAGGCCAACGTCCTGACTTTC. It is translated as CASSPEANVLTF.

In regard to this clone: Other DNA sequences in the sample encode the same CDR3. The rearrangement joins TRBV9 to TRBJ2-2; D gene uncertain. V was shortened by 0 bases and J by 1 base, with 4 bases between the two germline ends. The CDR3 loop spans 14 amino acids. CDR1 SGDLS and CDR2 YYNGEE come from the germline V gene. CDR3 sequence reads: CASSVGGNTGELFF. For the CDR3, the DNA is TGTGCCAGCAGCGTAGGGGGGAACACCGGGGAGCTGTTTTTT. The full variable domain, in which reference TRBV9 and TRBJ2-2 provide the parts outside the CDR3, is DSGVTQTPKHLITATGQRVTLRCSPRSGDLSVYWYQQSLDQGLQFLIQYYNGEERAKGNILERFSAQQFPDLHSELNLSSLELGDSALYFCASSVGGNTGELFFGEGSRLTVL.

The chain combines TRBV4-3 with TRBJ2-7, with D possibly matching TRBD1 (5 bases). CDR1 and CDR2 from the germline V gene are LGHNA and YSLEER. The V end was cut by 1 base, the J end by 6 bases, with 13 bases between. This CDR3 region has 14 residues. CDR3 sequence (DNA): TGCGCCAGCAGCCAAGGAAGGGGTTGGGTCGAGCAGTACTTC. Translating it yields CASSQGRGWVEQYF.

The CDR3 loop reads CASSGTSGGNQPQHF. CDR3 nucleotide sequence: TGTGCCAGCAGTGGGACCTCGGGGGGCAATCAGCCCCAGCATTTT. The rearrangement joins TRBV2 to TRBJ1-5; perhaps TRBD1 as D (5 bases). The V and J ends lost 4 bases and 2 bases respectively, with 12 bases between them. In germline, CDR1 is SNHLY, CDR2 FYNNEI. The CDR3 covers 15 residues. The variable domain in full, completed from reference TRBV2 and TRBJ1-5, reads EPEVTQTPSHQVTQMGQEVILRCVPISNHLYFYWYRQILGQKVEFLVSFYNNEISEKSEIFDDQFSVERPDGSNFTLKIRSTKLEDSAMYFCASSGTSGGNQPQHFGDGTRLSIL.

The gene calls are TRBV6-6 and TRBJ1-4; 9 nucleotides match TRBD1. Germline V CDR1 and CDR2: MNHNY, SVGAGI (reference sequence). The CDR3 is 14 amino acids. Trimming cost V 5 bases and J 10 bases; bases outside gene matches: 8. CDR3 sequence: CASSHGTGSGKLFF. In DNA form, the CDR3 reads TGTGCCAGCAGTCACGGGACAGGGTCTGGAAAACTGTTTTTT.

The chain combines TRBV19 with TRBJ2-5, with D tentatively TRBD2 (6 bases). The CDR3 runs 17 residues. Germline values: CDR1 LNHDA, CDR2 SQIVND (reference sequence). Trimming shortened V by 3 bases and J by 5 bases, and 22 bases separated the two germline ends. The CDR3 DNA follows: TGTGCCAGTAGTATTCCACTAGAGGGAGGTGGGTGGGAGACCCAGTACTTC. Translation: CASSIPLEGGGWETQYF. The whole variable domain, filled in from reference TRBV19 and TRBJ2-5, reads DGGITQSPKYLFRKEGQNVTLSCEQNLNHDAMYWYRQDPGQGLRLIYYSQIVNDFQKGDIAEGYSVSREKKESFPLTVTSAQKNPTAFYLCASSIPLEGGGWETQYFGPGTRLLVL.

The sample holds one count of this clone. The rearrangement joins TRBV7-9 to TRBJ2-2; 8 bases are a match to TRBD2. V dropped 5 bases and J dropped 6; count of bases not matched to a gene: 2. Germline V gene lookup returns CDR1 SEHNR and CDR2 FQNEAQ (reference sequence). This CDR3 has 13 residues. The CDR3 region has the DNA TGTGCCAGCAGCGGACTAGCCGCCGGGGAGCTGTTTTTT. This sequence encodes CASSGLAAGELFF.

This chain joins TRBV7-2 and TRBJ2-7, with TRBD1 matching over 12 bases. The CDR3 covers 15 residues. The germline V gene encodes CDR1 SGHTA and CDR2 FQGNSA. V lost 1 base, J lost 6 bases, and 4 bases stayed unmatched. The CDR3 coding sequence is TGTGCCAGCAGCTTAGAAGGGACAGGGGGCCTCGAGCAGTACTTC. Translating it yields CASSLEGTGGLEQYF.

The J gene is TRBJ2-2, the V gene TRBV7-7; 8 bases fit TRBD1. This CDR3 comprises 17 residues. CDR1 is SSHAT and CDR2 is FNYEAQ in the germline V gene (reference sequence). After removal of 3 bases from V and 4 bases from J, the junction contained 10 bases not matched to a gene. Written as DNA, the CDR3 is TGTGCCAGCAGCTTGGGGCCACAGGGGGGTCGCACCGGGGAGCTGTTTTTT. It translates to CASSLGPQGGRTGELFF.